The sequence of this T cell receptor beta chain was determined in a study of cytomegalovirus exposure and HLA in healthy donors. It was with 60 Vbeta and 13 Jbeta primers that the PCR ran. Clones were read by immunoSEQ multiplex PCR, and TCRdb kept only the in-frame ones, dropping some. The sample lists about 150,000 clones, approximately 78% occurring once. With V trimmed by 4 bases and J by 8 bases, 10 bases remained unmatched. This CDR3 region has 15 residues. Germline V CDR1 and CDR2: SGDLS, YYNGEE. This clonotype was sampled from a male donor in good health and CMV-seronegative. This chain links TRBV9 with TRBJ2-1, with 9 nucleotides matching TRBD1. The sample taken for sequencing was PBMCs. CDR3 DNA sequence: TGTGCCAGCAGCTTCTCGGACAGGGGATTCTATGAGCAGTTCTTC. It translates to CASSFSDRGFYEQFF.